The table lists the clone carrying this T cell receptor (beta chain) with many counts. Its antigen is still unknown. This record belongs to a study of identical twins. Study observations and caveats: Twin sharing of out-of-frame TCR alpha was underestimated by models in monozygotic pairs.

This CDR3 spans 13 amino acids. V trimming: 6 bases; J trimming: 7 bases; junction bases outside the gene matches: 5. Per germline, CDR1 LGHDT and CDR2 YNNKEL (reference sequence). Healthy Caucasian donors formed the entire cohort. Template switching added a universal primer site, and cDNA bore unique molecular identifiers. From the 5' RACE reads, TCRdb called clonotypes with MiXCR, one entry per CDR3 protein. Of 1.5 million to 2 million distinct CDR3 sequences in the sample, roughly a third were seen once. J is TRBJ1-5 and V is TRBV3-1, with 8 positions matching TRBD1. This receptor was identified in a newborn girl in good health. Sample: cord blood. DNA for the CDR3: TGTGCCAGCAGTTACACAGGGGGACAGCCCCAGCATTTT. Translation gives CASSYTGGQPQHF.